This TCR beta chain was recovered during a study of T cell repertoires in cytomegalovirus infection. Unmatched junction bases numbered 7, after V lost 8 bases and J lost 4 bases. CDR1 MNHEY and CDR2 SVGEGT come from the germline V gene. There are 14 residues in the CDR3. This clonotype occurred once. Its matching antigen is unknown. TCRdb reanalysed the reads using MiXCR and keeps one entry per CDR3 protein. The table lists roughly 500,000 distinct CDR3 sequences, roughly a third of them singletons. Study-level results: The cumulative frequency of public TCR beta families distinguished individuals who carried CMV together with the relevant HLA.

The starting material was cultured PBMCs, obtained from culture after CMV antigen stimulation. This TCR came from a human donor in good health (CMV status not recorded). Some clones in this sample may be carry-over from other donors' samples. V and J are TRBV6-2 or TRBV6-3 and TRBJ2-3; 9 bases agree with TRBD2. The CDR3 DNA follows: TGTGCCAGCGCTCTAGCGGGGATTCCAGATACGCAGTATTTT. Translated: CASALAGIPDTQYF.